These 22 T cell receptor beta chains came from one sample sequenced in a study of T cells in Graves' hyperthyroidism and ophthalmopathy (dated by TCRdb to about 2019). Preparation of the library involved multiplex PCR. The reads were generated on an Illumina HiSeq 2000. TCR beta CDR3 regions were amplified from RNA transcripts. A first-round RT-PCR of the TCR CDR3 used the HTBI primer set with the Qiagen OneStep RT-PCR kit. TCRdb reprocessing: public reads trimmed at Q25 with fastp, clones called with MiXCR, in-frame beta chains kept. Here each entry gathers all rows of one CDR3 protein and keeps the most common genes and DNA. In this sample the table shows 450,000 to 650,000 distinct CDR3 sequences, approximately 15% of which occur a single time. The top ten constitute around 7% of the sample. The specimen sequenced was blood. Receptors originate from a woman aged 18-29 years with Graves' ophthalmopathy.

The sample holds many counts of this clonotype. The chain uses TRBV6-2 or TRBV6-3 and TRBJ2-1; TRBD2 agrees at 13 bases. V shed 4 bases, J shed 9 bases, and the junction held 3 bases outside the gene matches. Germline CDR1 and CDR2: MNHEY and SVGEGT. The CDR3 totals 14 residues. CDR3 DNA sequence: TGTGCCAGCAGTTGGACTAGCGGGGGAGGTGAGCAGTTCTTC. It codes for CASSWTSGGGEQFF.

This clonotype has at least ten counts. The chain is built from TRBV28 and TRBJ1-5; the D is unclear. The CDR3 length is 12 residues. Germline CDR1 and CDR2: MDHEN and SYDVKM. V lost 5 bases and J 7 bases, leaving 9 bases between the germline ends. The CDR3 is CASSGDQQPQHF. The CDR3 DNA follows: TGTGCCAGCAGTGGAGATCAACAGCCCCAGCATTTT.

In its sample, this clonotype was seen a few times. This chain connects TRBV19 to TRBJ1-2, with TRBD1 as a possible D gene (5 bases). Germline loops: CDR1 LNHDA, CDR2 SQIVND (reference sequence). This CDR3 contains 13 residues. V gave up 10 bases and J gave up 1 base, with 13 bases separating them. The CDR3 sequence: CATVSGYNYGYTF. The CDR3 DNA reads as TGTGCCACCGTCTCAGGGTATAACTATGGCTACACCTTC.

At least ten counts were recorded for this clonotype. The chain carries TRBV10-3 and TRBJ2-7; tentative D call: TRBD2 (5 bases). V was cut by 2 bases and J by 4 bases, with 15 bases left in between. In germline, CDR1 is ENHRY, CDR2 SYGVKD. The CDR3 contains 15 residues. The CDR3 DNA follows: TGTGCCATCAGTGAGGGCCGGAGGTTGATATACGAGCAGTACTTC. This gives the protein CAISEGRRLIYEQYF.

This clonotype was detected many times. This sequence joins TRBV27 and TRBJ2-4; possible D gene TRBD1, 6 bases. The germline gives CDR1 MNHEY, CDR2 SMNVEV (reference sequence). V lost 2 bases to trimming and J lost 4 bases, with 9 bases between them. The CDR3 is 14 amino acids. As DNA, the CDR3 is TGTGCCAGCAGTTTAGGCCAGGGGAAAAACATTCAGTACTTC. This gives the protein CASSLGQGKNIQYF.

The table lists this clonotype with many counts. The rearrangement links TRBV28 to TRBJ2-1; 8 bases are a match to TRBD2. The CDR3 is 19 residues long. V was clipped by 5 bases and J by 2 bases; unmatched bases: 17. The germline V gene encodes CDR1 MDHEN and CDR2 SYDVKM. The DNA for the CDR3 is TGTGCCAGCAGTCTCCGGTGGGGAGCGGGAGAGGGGACCTACAATGAGCAGTTCTTC. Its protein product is CASSLRWGAGEGTYNEQFF.

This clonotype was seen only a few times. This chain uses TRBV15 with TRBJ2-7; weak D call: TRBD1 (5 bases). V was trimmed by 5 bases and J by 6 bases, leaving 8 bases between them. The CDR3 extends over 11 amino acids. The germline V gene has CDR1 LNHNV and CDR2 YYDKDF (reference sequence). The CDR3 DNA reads TGTGCCACCAGCTGGGGCTCCGAGCAGTACTTC. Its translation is CATSWGSEQYF.

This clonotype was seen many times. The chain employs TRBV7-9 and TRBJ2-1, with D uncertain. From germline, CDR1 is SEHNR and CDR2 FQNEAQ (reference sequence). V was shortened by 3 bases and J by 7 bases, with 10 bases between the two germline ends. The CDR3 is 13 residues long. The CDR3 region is CASSFGAGNEQFF. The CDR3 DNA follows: TGTGCCAGCAGCTTTGGCGCTGGAAATGAGCAGTTCTTC. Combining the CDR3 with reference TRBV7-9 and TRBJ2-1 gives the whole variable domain DTGVSQNPRHKITKRGQNVTFRCDPISEHNRLYWYRQTLGQGPEFLTYFQNEAQLEKSRLLSDRFSAERPKGSFSTLEIQRTEQGDSAMYLCASSFGAGNEQFFGPGTRLTVL.

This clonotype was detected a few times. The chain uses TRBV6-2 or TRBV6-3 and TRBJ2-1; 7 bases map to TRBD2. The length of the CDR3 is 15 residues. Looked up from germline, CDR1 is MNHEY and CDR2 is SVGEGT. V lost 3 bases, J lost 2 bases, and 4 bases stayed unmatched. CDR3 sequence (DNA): TGTGCCAGCAGTTATTCAAGCGGGACCTACAATGAGCAGTTCTTC. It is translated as CASSYSSGTYNEQFF.

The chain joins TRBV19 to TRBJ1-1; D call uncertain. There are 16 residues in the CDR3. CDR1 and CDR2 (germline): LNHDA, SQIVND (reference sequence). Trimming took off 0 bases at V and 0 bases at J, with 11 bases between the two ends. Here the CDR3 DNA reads TGTGCCAGTAGTATAGAAGGACGGCCCTTGAACACTGAAGCTTTCTTT. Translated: CASSIEGRPLNTEAFF.

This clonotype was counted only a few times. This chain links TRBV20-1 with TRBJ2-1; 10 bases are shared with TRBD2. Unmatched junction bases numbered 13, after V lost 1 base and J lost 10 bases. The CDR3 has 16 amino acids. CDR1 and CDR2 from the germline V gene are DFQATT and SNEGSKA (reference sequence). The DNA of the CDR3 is TGCAGTGCTAGAGGAGTAGCGGGAGGACTCAGCGGGGAGCAGTTCTTC. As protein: CSARGVAGGLSGEQFF.

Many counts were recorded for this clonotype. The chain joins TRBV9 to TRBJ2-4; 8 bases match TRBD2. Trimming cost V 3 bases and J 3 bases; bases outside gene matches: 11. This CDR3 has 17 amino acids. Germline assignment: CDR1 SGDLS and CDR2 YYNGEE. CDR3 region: CASSGRSELADKNIQYF. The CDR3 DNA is TGTGCCAGCAGCGGAAGAAGCGAACTAGCGGACAAAAACATTCAGTACTTC.

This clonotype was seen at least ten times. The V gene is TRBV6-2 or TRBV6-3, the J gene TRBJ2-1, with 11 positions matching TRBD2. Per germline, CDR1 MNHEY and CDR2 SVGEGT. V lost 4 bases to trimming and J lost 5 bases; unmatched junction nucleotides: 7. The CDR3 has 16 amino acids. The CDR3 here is CASSSWLAGGNNEQFF. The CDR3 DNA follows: TGTGCCAGCAGTTCCTGGCTAGCGGGAGGTAACAATGAGCAGTTCTTC.

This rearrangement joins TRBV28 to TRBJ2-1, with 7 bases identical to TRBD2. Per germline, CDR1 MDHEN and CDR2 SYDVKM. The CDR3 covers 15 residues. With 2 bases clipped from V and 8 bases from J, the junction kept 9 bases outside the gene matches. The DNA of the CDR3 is TGTGCCAGCAGTTTAGCGGGAGCGGGGACTTATGAGCAGTTCTTC. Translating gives CASSLAGAGTYEQFF.

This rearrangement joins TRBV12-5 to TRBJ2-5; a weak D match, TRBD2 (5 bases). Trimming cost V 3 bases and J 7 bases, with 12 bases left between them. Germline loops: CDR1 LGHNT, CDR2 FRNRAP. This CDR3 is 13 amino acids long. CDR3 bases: TGTGCTAGTGGTTTTTGGGAGTCTTGGACCCAGTACTTC. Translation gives CASGFWESWTQYF. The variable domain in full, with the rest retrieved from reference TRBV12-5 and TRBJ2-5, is DARVTQTPRHKVTEMGQEVTMRCQPILGHNTVFWYRQTMMQGLELLAYFRNRAPLDDSGMPKDRFSAEMPDATLATLKIQPSEPRDSAVYFCASGFWESWTQYFGPGTRLLVL.

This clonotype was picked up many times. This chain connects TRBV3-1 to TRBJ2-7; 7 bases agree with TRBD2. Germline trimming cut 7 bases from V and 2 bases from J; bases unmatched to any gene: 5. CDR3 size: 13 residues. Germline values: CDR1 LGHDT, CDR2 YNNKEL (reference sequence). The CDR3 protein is CASTKTSPYEQYF. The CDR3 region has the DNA TGTGCCAGCACTAAGACTAGCCCCTACGAGCAGTACTTC.

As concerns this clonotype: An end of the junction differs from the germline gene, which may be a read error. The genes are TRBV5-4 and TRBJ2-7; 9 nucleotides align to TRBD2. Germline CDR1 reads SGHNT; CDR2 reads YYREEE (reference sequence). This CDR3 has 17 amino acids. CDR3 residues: CVSSYFELAGRSWEQYF. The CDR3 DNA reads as TGTGTCAGCAGCTACTTCGAGCTAGCGGGACGATCGTGGGAGCAGTACTTC.

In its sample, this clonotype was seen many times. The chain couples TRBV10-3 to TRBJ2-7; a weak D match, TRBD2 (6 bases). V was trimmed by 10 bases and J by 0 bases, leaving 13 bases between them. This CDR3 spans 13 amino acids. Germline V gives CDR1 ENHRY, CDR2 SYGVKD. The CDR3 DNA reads TGTGCCACACGACTAGGAGGCTCCTACGAGCAGTACTTC. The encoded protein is CATRLGGSYEQYF.

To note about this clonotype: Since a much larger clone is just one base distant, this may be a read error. The CDR3 loop is CGVLPGVGTPGPQHF. As DNA, the CDR3 is TGCGGTGTCCTCCCGGGCGTCGGGACCCCAGGGCCCCAGCATTTT. The chain carries TRBV20-1 and TRBJ1-5, with D possibly matching TRBD1 (5 bases). Germline values: CDR1 DFQATT, CDR2 SNEGSKA (reference sequence). CDR3 length: 15 residues.

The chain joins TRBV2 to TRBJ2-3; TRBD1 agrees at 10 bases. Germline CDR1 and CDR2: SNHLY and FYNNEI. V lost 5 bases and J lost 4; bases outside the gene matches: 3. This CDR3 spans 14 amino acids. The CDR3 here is CASSRQGAADTQYF. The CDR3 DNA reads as TGTGCCAGCAGTAGACAGGGGGCGGCAGATACGCAGTATTTT.

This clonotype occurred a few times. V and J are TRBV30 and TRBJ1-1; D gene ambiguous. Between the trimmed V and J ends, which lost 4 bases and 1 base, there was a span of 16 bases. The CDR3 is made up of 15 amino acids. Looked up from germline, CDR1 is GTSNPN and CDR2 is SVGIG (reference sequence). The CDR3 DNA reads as TGTGCCTGGATTCTTTACAGAAGAAAGAACACTGAAGCTTTCTTT. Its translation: CAWILYRRKNTEAFF.

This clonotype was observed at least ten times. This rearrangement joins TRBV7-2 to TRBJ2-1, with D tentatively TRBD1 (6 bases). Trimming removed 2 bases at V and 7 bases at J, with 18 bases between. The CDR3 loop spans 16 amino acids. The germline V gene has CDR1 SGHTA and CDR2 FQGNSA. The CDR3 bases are TGTGCCAGCAGCTTAACTCGGACAGTCGCCGGGAATGAGCAGTTCTTC. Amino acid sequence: CASSLTRTVAGNEQFF.